Each of the 13 T cell receptor beta chains below was sequenced from the same sample in a study of CD8+ T cells in alopecia areata. After isolation, RNA underwent reverse transcription to generate cDNA as the sequencing template. Clones were sequenced by immunoSEQ multiplex PCR, and TCRdb holds only the in-frame ones, with some missing. The data hold roughly 97,000 clones, with roughly two fifths observed a single time. Sequenced sample: CD4+ T cells sorted from blood. The source of these receptors is a human donor with alopecia areata.

The V call is TRBV29-1, the J call TRBJ2-2, with D maybe TRBD2 (5 bases). Trimming cost V 4 bases and J 5 bases, with 5 bases left between them. Germline V gives CDR1 SQVTM, CDR2 ANQGSEA. The length of the CDR3 is 11 residues. Here the CDR3 DNA reads TGCAGCGTTGGAGGGACCGGGGAGCTGTTTTTT. Encoded protein: CSVGGTGELFF.

V gene TRBV11-2 combines with J gene TRBJ1-5, with D uncertain. Germline CDR1 SGHAT, CDR2 FQNNGV. The CDR3 spans 13 residues. V dropped 5 bases and J dropped 5 bases, with 10 bases sitting between them. CDR3 coding DNA: TGTGCCAGCAGCGCCAACATATATCAGCCCCAGCATTTT. Translating gives CASSANIYQPQHF.

The V and J genes are TRBV6-5 and TRBJ2-7; 8 bases agree with TRBD1. J gave up 6 bases and V 4 bases, and 5 bases lay outside the gene matches. The CDR3 has 13 amino acids. Germline V CDR1 and CDR2: MNHEY, SVGAGI. The CDR3 region has the DNA TGTGCCAGCAGTTCCCGACAGGGGCGCGAGCAGTACTTC. As protein: CASSSRQGREQYF.

This clone was detected only a few times. The V and J genes are TRBV29-1 and TRBJ2-1; D uncertain. This CDR3 has 12 amino acids. Germline V gene data show CDR1 as SQVTM and CDR2 as ANQGSEA. V was pared by 4 bases and J by 3 bases, with 7 bases between. The CDR3 coding sequence is TGCAGCGTTGCCAAGCTCTACAATGAGCAGTTCTTC. As protein: CSVAKLYNEQFF.

V gene TRBV18 combines with J gene TRBJ2-3; weak D call: TRBD2 (5 bases). The V end lost 6 bases, the J end lost 7 bases, and 14 bases lay between the germline ends. The CDR3 totals 13 residues. CDR1 KGHSH and CDR2 LQKENI come from the germline V gene. The CDR3 spells CASSGVLLNTQYF. CDR3 sequence (DNA): TGTGCCAGCTCCGGGGTGTTGTTGAATACGCAGTATTTT. Full variable domain (outside the CDR3, taken from reference TRBV18 and TRBJ2-3): NAGVMQNPRHLVRRRGQEARLRCSPMKGHSHVYWYRQLPEEGLKFMVYLQKENIIDESGMPKERFSAEFPKEGPSILRIQQVVRGDSAAYFCASSGVLLNTQYFGPGTRLTVL.

The CDR3 is CASSPRENVETQYF. The CDR3 nucleotides are TGTGCCAGCTCACCACGGGAGAACGTGGAGACGCAGTATTTT. The rearrangement uses TRBV18 and TRBJ2-3; TRBD2 is a possible D gene (5 bases). V lost 1 base to trimming and J lost 9 bases, with 14 bases between them. Germline V CDR1 and CDR2: KGHSH, LQKENI. The CDR3 has 14 residues.

V is TRBV5-1 and J is TRBJ2-3; 10 nucleotides line up with TRBD2. CDR3 length: 13 amino acids. J was trimmed by 1 base and V by 7 bases; bases with no gene match: 0. The germline CDR1 and CDR2 sequences are SGHRS and YFSETQ. The CDR3 nucleotides are TGCGCCAGCGGGACTAGCGGCACAGATACGCAGTATTTT. It yields the protein CASGTSGTDTQYF.

This chain connects TRBV28 to TRBJ1-5; no firm D call. The germline V gene has CDR1 MDHEN and CDR2 SYDVKM. V lost 5 bases and J lost 11, with 10 bases in between. This CDR3 is built from 11 residues. The DNA for the CDR3 is TGTGCCAGCAGTCGCGTTAGGACCCAGCATTTT. Its protein product is CASSRVRTQHF. The entire variable domain, with the rest obtained from reference TRBV28 and TRBJ1-5, is as follows: DVKVTQSSRYLVKRTGEKVFLECVQDMDHENMFWYRQDPGLGLRLIYFSYDVKMKEKGDIPEGYSVSREKKERFSLILESASTNQTSMYLCASSRVRTQHFGDGTRLSIL.

This clone was observed a handful of times. The V gene is TRBV5-1, the J gene TRBJ2-7; 7 bases are a match to TRBD2. This CDR3 spans 14 amino acids. V shed 3 bases and J 4 bases; nucleotides not matched to a gene: 7. Germline assignment: CDR1 SGHRS and CDR2 YFSETQ. Here the CDR3 reads CASSSGREPYEQYF. In nucleotides, the CDR3 is TGCGCCAGCAGCTCGGGGCGGGAGCCGTACGAGCAGTACTTC.

The chain combines TRBV5-1 with TRBJ2-7, with TRBD2 matching over 7 bases. V gave up 4 bases and J gave up 1 base; unmatched junction bases: 5. This CDR3 is 14 amino acids long. CDR1 SGHRS and CDR2 YFSETQ come from the germline V gene. CDR3 in amino acids: CASSQAGESYEQYF. The DNA for the CDR3 is TGCGCCAGCAGCCAGGCGGGGGAGTCCTACGAGCAGTACTTC.

This clone is medium-sized. The chain combines TRBV7-8 with TRBJ2-2; no definite D call. This CDR3 is built from 15 residues. V was cut by 1 base and J by 1 base, with 7 bases left in between. Germline CDR1 is SGHVS and CDR2 is FQNEAQ. The CDR3 sequence is CASSLVAGNTGELFF. Written as DNA, the CDR3 is TGTGCCAGCAGCTTAGTGGCAGGGAACACCGGGGAGCTGTTTTTT.

The chain is built from TRBV27 and TRBJ2-7, with D perhaps matching TRBD1 or TRBD2 (5 bases each). Trimming left V 5 bases short and J 4 bases short, with 12 bases between. Germline CDR1 is MNHEY and CDR2 is SMNVEV (reference sequence). There are 13 residues in the CDR3. The DNA of the CDR3 is TGTGCCAGCAGTCCGGGGACCTTATACGAGCAGTACTTC. Translating gives CASSPGTLYEQYF.

The sample holds one count of this clone. The rearrangement links TRBV11-2 to TRBJ2-7; 9 positions match TRBD2. The trim removed 4 bases at V and 4 bases at J, leaving 8 bases unmatched. The CDR3 consists of 15 residues. Germline loops: CDR1 SGHAT, CDR2 FQNNGV. For the CDR3, the DNA is TGTGCCAGCAGCTGGGTTAGCGGGGGATCTTACGAGCAGTACTTC. Protein sequence: CASSWVSGGSYEQYF.